These 30 T cell receptor beta chains share one sample of origin, sequenced in a study of radiation and T cells in renal cell carcinoma. The sample's time point: blood 4 weeks post-SBRT, at nephrectomy. As to treatment: 15 Gy SBRT to primary tumor, nephrectomy 4 weeks later. Produced via immunoSEQ multiplex PCR; TCRdb's table is partial and in-frame only. The sample shows roughly 86,000 clones, roughly 80% of them seen only once. Source: blood, taken from a patient whose treatment included radiotherapy and nephrectomy. The receptors shown here come from a man in his fifties or sixties with renal cell carcinoma.

The rearrangement links TRBV4-3 to TRBJ1-4; 7 positions match TRBD1. From germline, CDR1 is LGHNA and CDR2 YSLEER. J gave up 5 bases and V 4 bases, and 10 bases lay outside the gene matches. The CDR3 spans 16 residues. CDR3 protein: CASSPTGAGQNEKLFF. DNA for the CDR3: TGCGCCAGCAGCCCTACAGGGGCCGGGCAGAATGAAAAACTGTTTTTT.

The chain joins TRBV2 to TRBJ2-6; D gene uncertain. CDR3 length equals 13 residues. V was clipped by 8 bases and J by 2 bases, with 7 bases between them. Germline V gene sequence: CDR1 SNHLY, CDR2 FYNNEI. The DNA for the CDR3 is TGTGCCAGCGGATTCGCTGGGGCCAACGTCCTGACTTTC. This translates into CASGFAGANVLTF.

This clone has just one count. This sequence joins TRBV5-1 and TRBJ2-7; D gene unclear. The CDR3 totals 14 residues. Per germline, CDR1 SGHRS and CDR2 YFSETQ. Trimming shortened V by 3 bases and J by 0 bases, and 10 bases separated the two germline ends. The CDR3: CASSSLDGSYEQYF. Here the CDR3 DNA reads TGCGCCAGCAGCTCCTTGGACGGCTCCTACGAGCAGTACTTC.

The gene calls are TRBV7-9 and TRBJ2-5; the D gene is possibly TRBD2 (6 bases). V gave up 7 bases and J gave up 7 bases, with 25 bases separating them. CDR3 length: 16 residues. Germline V gives CDR1 SEHNR, CDR2 FQNEAQ (reference sequence). CDR3 in amino acids: CASIPPVSGAVGTQYF. CDR3 coding DNA: TGTGCCAGCATTCCGCCGGTTAGCGGAGCCGTAGGGACCCAGTACTTC.

As to this clone: Distinct nucleotide sequences in the sample also encode this CDR3. The chain has TRBV7-9 and TRBJ2-7; maybe TRBD1 (6 bases). The CDR3 spans 15 residues. Germline assignment: CDR1 SEHNR and CDR2 FQNEAQ (reference sequence). With 5 bases removed from V and 5 bases from J, the gap between germline ends came to 19 bases. In nucleotides, the CDR3 is TGTGCCAGCAGCCTTCAAGGGGGAGTTTGGGACGAGCAGTACTTC. Protein: CASSLQGGVWDEQYF.

The chain has TRBV27 and TRBJ1-2; no clear D gene. The CDR3 sequence is 14 residues long. CDR1 MNHEY and CDR2 SMNVEV come from the germline V gene (reference sequence). V was trimmed by 0 bases and J by 3 bases, leaving 8 bases between them. CDR3 in DNA: TGTGCCAGCAGTTTATCGTGGCAGGACTATGGCTACACCTTC. Its protein product is CASSLSWQDYGYTF.

V gene TRBV19 combines with J gene TRBJ2-2; the match to TRBD1 covers 8 bases. The CDR3 is 16 residues long. V gave up 7 bases and J gave up 1 base; unmatched junction bases: 8. Germline V gene sequence: CDR1 LNHDA, CDR2 SQIVND (reference sequence). The CDR3 here is CASTRLGQENTGELFF. CDR3 in DNA: TGTGCCAGTACCCGGCTGGGACAGGAGAACACCGGGGAGCTGTTTTTT.

This clone was counted once. The chain combines TRBV18 with TRBJ2-3; the match to TRBD2 covers 7 bases. Losses at the gene ends were 1 base for V and 3 bases for J; bases not matched to a gene: 16. Germline lookup yields CDR1 KGHSH and CDR2 LQKENI. This CDR3 spans 19 amino acids. CDR3 nucleotides: TGTGCCAGCTCACCACTGTTAGAGGTCCGGGGGGAGCATACAGATACGCAGTATTTT. As protein: CASSPLLEVRGEHTDTQYF.

The CDR3 region has the DNA TGTGCCAGCAGACTAGCGGGAGTAACTTACAATGAGCAGTTCTTC. Its protein is CASRLAGVTYNEQFF. V usage is TRBV27 and J usage is TRBJ2-1; the match to TRBD2 covers 11 bases. Losses at the gene ends were 6 bases for V and 4 bases for J; bases not matched to a gene: 5. From germline, CDR1 is MNHEY and CDR2 SMNVEV (reference sequence). CDR3 size: 15 residues.

This chain links TRBV28 with TRBJ2-7, with 7 bases fitting TRBD1. The germline CDR1 and CDR2 sequences are MDHEN and SYDVKM. This CDR3 is 14 amino acids long. V gave up 6 bases and J gave up 4 bases; unmatched junction bases: 9. The CDR3 spells CASRRQGLTYEQYF. The DNA for the CDR3 is TGTGCCAGCAGACGACAGGGATTAACGTACGAGCAGTACTTC.

This sequence joins TRBV7-8 and TRBJ2-3; 8 bases align to TRBD2. This CDR3 contains 16 residues. Germline V gene lookup returns CDR1 SGHVS and CDR2 FQNEAQ. Losses at the gene ends were 2 bases for V and 2 bases for J; bases not matched to a gene: 6. The DNA for the CDR3 is TGTGCCAGCAGCTTAAAACTAGCGGTTCCCACAGATACGCAGTATTTT. It translates to CASSLKLAVPTDTQYF.

This clone is a singleton in its sample. The chain has TRBV5-8 and TRBJ2-7, with 8 positions matching TRBD1. The V and J ends lost 4 bases and 4 bases, in that order; junction bases with no gene match: 10. CDR1 SGHTS and CDR2 YDEGEE come from the germline V gene. This CDR3 spans 15 amino acids. CDR3 protein: CASSDPGTGLYEQYF. CDR3 DNA: TGTGCCAGCAGCGATCCCGGGACAGGACTTTACGAGCAGTACTTC.

The gene calls are TRBV11-1 and TRBJ2-2, with TRBD2 matching over 12 bases. V lost 4 bases, J lost 0 bases, and 9 bases stayed unmatched. The CDR3 runs to 19 residues. CDR1 SGHAT and CDR2 FQDESV come from the germline V gene (reference sequence). CDR3 in DNA: TGTGCCAGCAGCTCCCGACTAGCGGGGGAATTCTCGAACACCGGGGAGCTGTTTTTT. It yields the protein CASSSRLAGEFSNTGELFF.

The chain carries TRBV6-5 and TRBJ1-1; D is ambiguous. This CDR3 is 13 amino acids long. Trimming cost V 5 bases and J 1 base, with 8 bases left between them. The V gene's germline CDR1 is MNHEY and CDR2 SVGAGI. CDR3 in DNA: TGTGCCAGCAGTAAGAGGTGGAACACTGAAGCTTTCTTT. Its protein product is CASSKRWNTEAFF.

This rearrangement joins TRBV28 to TRBJ2-7; D might be TRBD1 (5 bases). Trimming removed 8 bases from V and 1 base from J, with 15 bases in between. The CDR3 has 14 amino acids. CDR1 is MDHEN and CDR2 is SYDVKM in the germline V gene. Here the CDR3 DNA reads TGTGCCAGCGACGGTCCAGGGAAATCCTACGAGCAGTACTTC. Translated, it gives CASDGPGKSYEQYF.

This chain connects TRBV7-9 to TRBJ1-2; tentatively, D is TRBD1 (5 bases). CDR1 and CDR2 (germline): SEHNR, FQNEAQ (reference sequence). CDR3 length equals 12 residues. With 3 bases removed from V and 6 bases from J, the gap between germline ends came to 8 bases. The CDR3 here is CASSFGTDGYTF. The CDR3, as DNA: TGTGCCAGCAGCTTTGGGACGGATGGCTACACCTTC.

The V and J genes are TRBV2 and TRBJ1-4; 9 nucleotides match TRBD1. Germline V gene lookup returns CDR1 SNHLY and CDR2 FYNNEI. CDR3 length equals 16 residues. V lost 0 bases and J lost 5; bases outside the gene matches: 4. This CDR3 is CASSEASGQGNEKLFF. The CDR3 DNA reads TGTGCCAGCAGTGAAGCTTCGGGACAGGGAAATGAAAAACTGTTTTTT.

This chain links TRBV18 with TRBJ2-7; D remains ambiguous. CDR1 is KGHSH, CDR2 LQKENI, per germline. There are 14 residues in the CDR3. The ends were cut back, 5 bases at V and 4 bases at J, with 15 bases in the middle. Here the CDR3 reads CASSRLKGQYEQYF. Written as DNA, the CDR3 is TGTGCCAGCTCAAGACTGAAGGGTCAATACGAGCAGTACTTC.

This sequence joins TRBV9 and TRBJ1-1; 7 nucleotides align to TRBD1. The CDR3 is 14 amino acids. The germline gives CDR1 SGDLS, CDR2 YYNGEE. V shed 4 bases and J 7 bases; nucleotides not matched to a gene: 10. This CDR3 reads CASSTARTGGEAFF. CDR3 nucleotides: TGTGCCAGCAGCACGGCTCGGACAGGCGGTGAAGCTTTCTTT.

About this clone: Other DNA sequences of this sample code for an identical CDR3. V and J are TRBV4-1 and TRBJ2-5, with 8 bases matching TRBD2. The CDR3 spans 17 residues. Germline trimming cut 3 bases from V and 1 base from J; bases unmatched to any gene: 10. Germline V CDR1 and CDR2: MGHRA, YSYEKL. CDR3 in amino acids: CASSQGVTSATQETQYF. In nucleotides, the CDR3 is TGCGCCAGCAGCCAGGGGGTGACTAGCGCAACCCAAGAGACCCAGTACTTC.

The rearrangement links TRBV28 to TRBJ1-2; TRBD1 might be the D (5 bases). The CDR3 has 15 amino acids. Germline V gene sequence: CDR1 MDHEN, CDR2 SYDVKM. V gave up 4 bases and J gave up 2 bases, with 14 bases separating them. CDR3 region: CASSSRGRGNYGYTF. Here the CDR3 DNA reads TGTGCCAGCAGTTCTCGAGGTCGGGGCAACTATGGCTACACCTTC.

This clone showed up just a few times. This chain links TRBV5-1 with TRBJ2-1; 13 nucleotides agree with TRBD2. CDR1 and CDR2 (germline): SGHRS, YFSETQ. CDR3 length: 18 amino acids. Trimming cost V 0 bases and J 4 bases; bases outside gene matches: 7. CDR3 in DNA: TGCGCCAGCAGCTTGGTGACGATGGGACTAGCGGGATACAATGAGCAGTTCTTC. Its protein is CASSLVTMGLAGYNEQFF.

The CDR3 DNA reads TGTGCCAGCACTAGTACAGGGCCGCTCGGCTACACCTTC. It specifies CASTSTGPLGYTF. The V call is TRBV6-5, the J call TRBJ1-2; D is possibly TRBD1 (6 bases). V gave up 7 bases and J gave up 8 bases, with 17 bases separating them. This CDR3 comprises 13 residues. Germline-derived CDR1 and CDR2 are MNHEY and SVGAGI.

There are a few counts of this clone. V is TRBV19 and J is TRBJ1-1; D not certain. V was cut by 6 bases and J by 2 bases, with 10 bases left in between. The CDR3 sequence is 13 residues long. Germline assignment: CDR1 LNHDA and CDR2 SQIVND (reference sequence). The CDR3 sequence is CASSHRYNTEAFF. DNA of the CDR3: TGTGCCAGTAGCCATCGATACAACACTGAAGCTTTCTTT.

As DNA, the CDR3 is TGCGCCAGCAGCTTGGAAACTACCGGGGAGCTGTTTTTT. It codes for CASSLETTGELFF. V and J are TRBV5-1 and TRBJ2-2; D gene ambiguous. V was shortened by 0 bases and J by 5 bases, with 5 bases between the two germline ends. Germline assignment: CDR1 SGHRS and CDR2 YFSETQ. CDR3 length: 13 residues.

For the CDR3, the DNA is TGTGCCAGCAGTTTGATCGGGGGCGCCGATAATTCACCCCTCCACTTT. Its protein is CASSLIGGADNSPLHF. The J gene is TRBJ1-6, the V gene TRBV27; D is perhaps TRBD1 (6 bases). Deletions cut 3 bases from V and 5 bases from J, with 14 bases between. Germline V lookup: CDR1 MNHEY, CDR2 SMNVEV (reference sequence). This CDR3 region has 16 residues.

The rearrangement uses TRBV9 and TRBJ2-2, with D unresolved. The CDR3 consists of 14 residues. Trimming removed 7 bases from V and 4 bases from J, with 14 bases in between. Germline V gene lookup returns CDR1 SGDLS and CDR2 YYNGEE. CDR3 nucleotide sequence: TGTGCCAGCTCGGGCGCGGCTGTCACCGGGGAGCTGTTTTTT. Amino acid sequence: CASSGAAVTGELFF.

V gene TRBV11-2 combines with J gene TRBJ1-1; D unclear. V was shortened by 0 bases and J by 3 bases, with 5 bases between the two germline ends. Germline CDR1 is SGHAT and CDR2 is FQNNGV. This CDR3 comprises 13 residues. For the CDR3, the DNA is TGTGCCAGCAGCTTAGAGCGGGACACTGAAGCTTTCTTT. Its translation is CASSLERDTEAFF.

A single count supports this clone. The chain couples TRBV4-2 to TRBJ2-5; TRBD1 aligns across 9 bases. The V segment lost 4 bases and the J segment 2 bases; nucleotides outside the gene matches: 8. The CDR3 has 16 amino acids. CDR1 is LGHNA and CDR2 is YNFKEQ in the germline V gene. The CDR3 nucleotides read TGTGCCAGCAGCCGGGGGGGACAGGGTTGGCAAGAGACCCAGTACTTC. Its translation is CASSRGGQGWQETQYF.

The V call is TRBV19, the J call TRBJ2-5; the D gene is possibly TRBD1 (5 bases). Germline V CDR1 and CDR2: LNHDA, SQIVND (reference sequence). The V end was cut by 8 bases, the J end by 7 bases, with 20 bases between. The CDR3 loop spans 14 amino acids. In DNA form, the CDR3 reads TGTGCCAGTTCCCCCTCGGGCAATCAGGGGACCCAGTACTTC. It yields the protein CASSPSGNQGTQYF.